The 11 T cell receptor beta chains below all came from one sample that was sequenced in a study of shared clonotypes between healthy human individuals. Sequencing was performed with immunoSEQ multiplex PCR; in TCRdb, only in-frame clones are kept and a portion is missing. The table includes fewer than 1.6 million clones, about 98.5% detected once. The sequencing sample was made of naive CD4+ T cells sorted from blood. Subset meaning: CD45RA+ positively selected. The receptors originated from a man between 25 and 39 years old in good health.

The chain couples TRBV9 to TRBJ2-3, with D hard to call. This CDR3 contains 15 residues. V was pared by 4 bases and J by 8 bases, with 20 bases between. Germline CDR1 is SGDLS and CDR2 is YYNGEE. The CDR3, as DNA: TGTGCCAGCAGCCGTAGTGCGACGGACGCAGGTACGCAGTATTTT. This translates into CASSRSATDAGTQYF.

V usage is TRBV18 and J usage is TRBJ1-1, with TRBD1 identical over 9 bases. V was clipped by 2 bases and J by 1 base; unmatched bases: 2. The CDR3 spans 15 residues. Looked up from germline, CDR1 is KGHSH and CDR2 is LQKENI. For the CDR3, the DNA is TGTGCCAGCTCACCATCGACAGGGGGGAACACTGAAGCTTTCTTT. It codes for CASSPSTGGNTEAFF.

DNA for the CDR3: TGTGCCAGCAGAGGTGGGCCCTCCTACAATGAGCAGTTCTTC. Translation: CASRGGPSYNEQFF. This rearrangement joins TRBV28 to TRBJ2-1; D is ambiguous. Germline assignment: CDR1 MDHEN and CDR2 SYDVKM. CDR3 length equals 14 residues. Trimming took 6 bases from V and 0 from J, leaving 9 bases between them.

The CDR3 reads CASSISPGNTGELFF. In DNA, the CDR3 is TGTGCCAGTAGTATAAGCCCGGGAAACACCGGGGAGCTGTTTTTT. This rearrangement joins TRBV19 to TRBJ2-2; the D gene is possibly TRBD2 (5 bases). V was shortened by 2 bases and J by 2 bases, with 9 bases between the two germline ends. The germline V gene encodes CDR1 LNHDA and CDR2 SQIVND (reference sequence). This CDR3 contains 15 residues.

This clone was detected once. V usage is TRBV4-3 and J usage is TRBJ2-7, with 8 bases matching TRBD2. Germline V gene sequence: CDR1 LGHNA, CDR2 YSLEER. V dropped 0 bases and J dropped 3; count of bases not matched to a gene: 16. The CDR3 contains 19 residues. The CDR3 nucleotides are TGCGCCAGCAGCCAAGAACCCCCTTTAGGTAGCGGGACGGGCTACGAGCAGTACTTC. Amino acid sequence: CASSQEPPLGSGTGYEQYF.

The V and J genes are TRBV6-1 and TRBJ2-1, with TRBD2 matching over 10 bases. The length of the CDR3 is 16 residues. In germline, CDR1 is MNHNS, CDR2 SASEGT. V shed 4 bases and J 9 bases; nucleotides not matched to a gene: 12. CDR3 nucleotide sequence: TGTGCCAGCAGTGTCATTTCTAGCGGGAGTGGGAGTGAGCAGTTCTTC. This encodes CASSVISSGSGSEQFF.

About this clone itself: This sample includes further DNA sequences coding for the same CDR3. The V gene is TRBV19, the J gene TRBJ2-1; D possibly corresponds to TRBD2 (6 bases). Germline assignment: CDR1 LNHDA and CDR2 SQIVND (reference sequence). The CDR3 totals 13 residues. V lost 6 bases to trimming and J lost 1 base, with 7 bases between them. As DNA, the CDR3 is TGTGCCAGTAGGCGGGGTTCCTACAATGAGCAGTTCTTC. Translation: CASRRGSYNEQFF.

The chain joins TRBV6-4 to TRBJ2-4; D perhaps matches TRBD1 (5 bases). Germline V lookup: CDR1 MRHNA, CDR2 SNTAGT. The CDR3 has 13 residues. Trimming removed 4 bases at V and 8 bases at J, with 12 bases between. The CDR3 region is CASSVDEGDIQYF. CDR3 DNA: TGTGCCAGCAGTGTTGACGAAGGGGACATTCAGTACTTC.

This rearrangement joins TRBV5-4 to TRBJ2-1; 8 bases map to TRBD2. Trimming cost V 0 bases and J 1 base; bases outside gene matches: 3. In germline, CDR1 is SGHNT, CDR2 YYREEE (reference sequence). This CDR3 is 16 amino acids long. Here the CDR3 DNA reads TGTGCCAGCAGCTTGGATCCTAGCGGGTCCTACAATGAGCAGTTCTTC. Its translation: CASSLDPSGSYNEQFF.

This rearrangement joins TRBV9 to TRBJ2-1, with 9 bases fitting TRBD1. J was trimmed by 3 bases and V by 0 bases; bases with no gene match: 7. The CDR3 is 17 residues long. Germline CDR1 SGDLS, CDR2 YYNGEE. CDR3 sequence (DNA): TGTGCCAGCAGCGTAGGGAGGAGGGACAGGGTCTACAATGAGCAGTTCTTC. Translation: CASSVGRRDRVYNEQFF.

V is TRBV18 and J is TRBJ2-7, with D possibly matching TRBD2 (5 bases). This CDR3 region has 15 residues. Trimming shortened V by 0 bases and J by 5 bases, and 14 bases separated the two germline ends. Germline V CDR1 and CDR2: KGHSH, LQKENI. CDR3 amino acids: CASSPPSGWRNEQYF. The DNA of the CDR3 is TGTGCCAGCTCACCACCGTCCGGGTGGAGGAACGAGCAGTACTTC.